This entry lists 29 T cell receptor beta chains sequenced from one sample in a study of OX40 agonist ivuxolimab in advanced cancers. Sequencing was performed with immunoSEQ multiplex PCR; in TCRdb, only in-frame clones are kept and a portion is missing. The table shows about 77,000 clones, with around 86% occurring only once. Specimen: CD4+ or CD8+ T cells sorted from blood, collected in a trial of the OX40 agonist ivuxolimab. All receptors derive from an adult with an advanced solid tumor such as melanoma, head and neck, liver or kidney cancer.

This chain's CDR3 is CASSQSLNQPQHF. CDR3 nucleotide sequence: TGTGCCAGCAGCCAAAGTCTCAATCAGCCCCAGCATTTT. V gene TRBV14 combines with J gene TRBJ1-5; D not resolved. This CDR3 is 13 amino acids long. Looked up from germline, CDR1 is SGHDN and CDR2 is FVKESK. The V end was cut by 2 bases, the J end by 3 bases, with 5 bases between.

This rearrangement joins TRBV6-5 to TRBJ2-1, with 8 bases identical to TRBD2. Germline values: CDR1 MNHEY, CDR2 SVGAGI. The CDR3 has 16 amino acids. The V gene end was trimmed by 0 bases and the J gene end by 3 bases; junction bases not matched to a gene: 4. The CDR3 loop is CASSYSTGGGYNEQFF. CDR3 bases: TGTGCCAGCAGTTACTCGACCGGGGGGGGCTACAATGAGCAGTTCTTC.

The chain employs TRBV7-3 and TRBJ2-3; D call uncertain. Germline V gene sequence: CDR1 SGHTA, CDR2 FQGTGA. V gave up 4 bases and J gave up 1 base, with 9 bases separating them. CDR3 length equals 14 residues. The CDR3 reads CASSSGLGTDTQYF. The DNA of the CDR3 is TGTGCCAGCAGCTCTGGGTTGGGCACAGATACGCAGTATTTT.

V gene TRBV19 combines with J gene TRBJ2-1, with TRBD2 matching 10 bases. The germline CDR1 and CDR2 sequences are LNHDA and SQIVND (reference sequence). Trimming at V came to 2 bases and at J to 7 bases, leaving 17 bases not matched to a gene. CDR3 length: 19 amino acids. CDR3 residues: CASSIRPLSSGRHDNEQFF. The DNA of the CDR3 is TGTGCCAGTAGTATACGCCCCCTGTCTAGCGGGAGACATGATAATGAGCAGTTCTTC.

There are a few counts of this clone. The V and J genes are TRBV5-6 and TRBJ2-2; D is unresolved. In germline, CDR1 is SGHDT, CDR2 YYEEEE. The CDR3 has 14 amino acids. The ends were cut back, 0 bases at V and 6 bases at J, with 9 bases in the middle. CDR3 bases: TGTGCCAGCAGCTTGGTGGACGATCCCGGGGAGCTGTTTTTT. It encodes CASSLVDDPGELFF.

The chain uses TRBV4-1 and TRBJ1-5, with TRBD1 identical over 7 bases. Germline V gene data show CDR1 as MGHRA and CDR2 as YSYEKL. This CDR3 region has 14 residues. V shed 5 bases, J shed 4 bases, and the junction held 5 bases outside the gene matches. Written as DNA, the CDR3 is TGCGCCAGCAGCTTGGGACAGCCAAATCAGCCCCAGCATTTT. Its protein product is CASSLGQPNQPQHF.

Concerning this clone itself: This same CDR3 is encoded by further DNA sequences in the sample. The V gene is TRBV9, the J gene TRBJ1-1, with 7 bases that match TRBD1. The V gene's germline CDR1 is SGDLS and CDR2 YYNGEE. The CDR3 contains 14 residues. V gave up 4 bases and J gave up 3 bases; unmatched junction bases: 6. The CDR3, as DNA: TGTGCCAGCAGCAAACGACAGGGCGACACTGAAGCTTTCTTT. It is translated as CASSKRQGDTEAFF.

The chain combines TRBV4-1 with TRBJ2-5, with TRBD2 identical over 9 bases. In germline, CDR1 is MGHRA, CDR2 YSYEKL. With V trimmed by 1 base and J by 2 bases, 8 bases remained unmatched. The length of the CDR3 is 17 residues. CDR3 protein: CASSQGHSGRVQETQYF. The DNA for the CDR3 is TGCGCCAGCAGCCAAGGGCATAGCGGGAGAGTTCAAGAGACCCAGTACTTC.

The chain combines TRBV19 with TRBJ1-5; D unresolved. V was pared by 5 bases and J by 4 bases, with 3 bases between. The CDR3 is 11 residues long. Germline CDR1 reads LNHDA; CDR2 reads SQIVND (reference sequence). The chain's CDR3 is CASSQNQPQHF. The CDR3 DNA sequence: TGTGCCAGTAGTCAGAATCAGCCCCAGCATTTT.

The gene calls are TRBV4-3 and TRBJ1-4; D perhaps matches TRBD1 (6 bases). The germline gives CDR1 LGHNA, CDR2 YSLEER. Trimming left V 0 bases short and J 0 bases short, with 20 bases between. The length of the CDR3 is 20 residues. In nucleotides, the CDR3 is TGCGCCAGCAGCCAAGATTCATTAGCGTCTAACAGGGCAACTAATGAAAAACTGTTTTTT. Its protein product is CASSQDSLASNRATNEKLFF.

V gene TRBV18 combines with J gene TRBJ1-1, with D possibly TRBD1 on 6 matching bases. Germline V gene sequence: CDR1 KGHSH, CDR2 LQKENI. The CDR3 runs to 14 residues. V lost 0 bases and J 2 bases, leaving 7 bases between the germline ends. The CDR3 is CASSPPGGNTEAFF. DNA of the CDR3: TGTGCCAGCTCACCACCAGGGGGTAACACTGAAGCTTTCTTT. Looking up the rest from reference TRBV18 and TRBJ1-1 gives the full variable domain: NAGVMQNPRHLVRRRGQEARLRCSPMKGHSHVYWYRQLPEEGLKFMVYLQKENIIDESGMPKERFSAEFPKEGPSILRIQQVVRGDSAAYFCASSPPGGNTEAFFGQGTRLTVV.

The chain combines TRBV19 with TRBJ1-1, with D unresolved. Germline V gene lookup returns CDR1 LNHDA and CDR2 SQIVND (reference sequence). V was cut by 5 bases and J by 5 bases, with 6 bases left in between. The CDR3 sequence is 11 residues long. CDR3 DNA: TGTGCCAGTAGTTATGGAACTGAAGCTTTCTTT. It specifies CASSYGTEAFF.

This chain links TRBV5-5 with TRBJ1-2; D unresolved. The CDR3 extends over 14 amino acids. CDR1 and CDR2 from the germline V gene are SGHKS and YYEKEE (reference sequence). V was clipped by 4 bases and J by 4 bases, with 14 bases between them. CDR3 amino acids: CASSPGVPIYGYTF. In DNA form, the CDR3 reads TGTGCCAGCAGCCCCGGAGTACCAATCTATGGCTACACCTTC.

This chain connects TRBV4-1 to TRBJ2-7, with D possibly being TRBD1 (5 bases). V gave up 0 bases and J gave up 4 bases, with 13 bases separating them. Per germline, CDR1 MGHRA and CDR2 YSYEKL. This CDR3 spans 15 amino acids. In DNA form, the CDR3 reads TGCGCCAGCAGCCAAGATACGGCAGGGAATTACGAGCAGTACTTC. Residues: CASSQDTAGNYEQYF.

The chain couples TRBV18 to TRBJ1-2, with 8 nucleotides matching TRBD1. CDR3 length: 14 residues. Trimming at V came to 2 bases and at J to 5 bases, leaving 4 bases not matched to a gene. The germline V gene encodes CDR1 KGHSH and CDR2 LQKENI. In DNA form, the CDR3 reads TGTGCCAGCTCACCAGACAGGGGCCTTTATGGCTACACCTTC. Translated: CASSPDRGLYGYTF.

This clone came up a few times. The chain combines TRBV4-1 with TRBJ2-1; 8 nucleotides match TRBD2. J was trimmed by 8 bases and V by 6 bases; bases with no gene match: 12. This CDR3 is 15 amino acids long. Germline CDR1 MGHRA, CDR2 YSYEKL. The CDR3 sequence is CASRGRGSGTHEQFF. In nucleotides, the CDR3 is TGCGCCAGCAGGGGCAGGGGTAGCGGGACACATGAGCAGTTCTTC.

The chain recombines TRBV11-2 with TRBJ2-7, with D possibly matching TRBD1 (5 bases). This CDR3 comprises 15 residues. V lost 3 bases and J 3 bases, leaving 15 bases between the germline ends. CDR1 SGHAT and CDR2 FQNNGV come from the germline V gene. In DNA form, the CDR3 reads TGTGCCAGCAGCTTGGAAAGGGGTACCCTCTACGAGCAGTACTTC. Its translation: CASSLERGTLYEQYF.

The rearrangement joins TRBV7-6 to TRBJ2-2; D unresolved. The V and J ends lost 4 bases and 6 bases respectively, with 9 bases between them. The CDR3 spans 13 residues. Germline loops: CDR1 SGHVS, CDR2 FNYEAQ. CDR3 nucleotides: TGTGCCAGCAGCTCCCAGGAGTCCGGGGAGCTGTTTTTT. This translates into CASSSQESGELFF.

The V gene is TRBV28, the J gene TRBJ2-7; perhaps TRBD2 as D (6 bases). The length of the CDR3 is 14 residues. With 4 bases removed from V and 0 bases from J, the gap between germline ends came to 10 bases. CDR1 is MDHEN, CDR2 SYDVKM, per germline. CDR3 coding DNA: TGTGCCAGCAGTTCGGCTAGCGCCTCCTACGAGCAGTACTTC. Amino acids: CASSSASASYEQYF.

The chain links TRBV11-2 to TRBJ2-5, with 14 positions matching TRBD2. The CDR3 sequence is 16 residues long. The V segment lost 5 bases and the J segment 5 bases; nucleotides outside the gene matches: 7. CDR1 is SGHAT and CDR2 is FQNNGV in the germline V gene. CDR3 nucleotides: TGTGCCAGCAGCACCCGACTAGCGGGAGGGAGGGAGACCCAGTACTTC. It specifies CASSTRLAGGRETQYF.

The J gene is TRBJ2-6, the V gene TRBV27; D might be TRBD1 or TRBD2, each matching 5 bases. This CDR3 has 16 residues. The V and J ends lost 2 bases and 2 bases respectively, with 10 bases between them. Germline-derived CDR1 and CDR2 are MNHEY and SMNVEV (reference sequence). Here the CDR3 reads CASSLEGRAGANVLTF. DNA for the CDR3: TGTGCCAGCAGTTTAGAGGGCAGGGCTGGGGCCAACGTCCTGACTTTC.

J is TRBJ2-7 and V is TRBV29-1, with TRBD1 matching 10 bases. Per the germline V gene, CDR1 is SQVTM and CDR2 is ANQGSEA. The V and J ends lost 4 bases and 6 bases, in that order; junction bases with no gene match: 9. The CDR3 loop spans 14 amino acids. The CDR3 DNA reads TGCAGCGTTGGGAGGGGACAGGGGTCTCCCGAGCAGTACTTC. This sequence encodes CSVGRGQGSPEQYF.

This clone was seen just once. This chain uses TRBV6-5 with TRBJ1-6; possible D gene TRBD1, 5 bases. The V gene's germline CDR1 is MNHEY and CDR2 SVGAGI. V was clipped by 0 bases and J by 10 bases, with 13 bases between them. This CDR3 is 15 amino acids long. Here the CDR3 reads CASSYSSQGLSPLHF. The CDR3 bases are TGTGCCAGCAGTTACTCGAGTCAGGGTTTGTCACCCCTCCACTTT.

The V gene is TRBV6-4, the J gene TRBJ1-4; perhaps TRBD1 as D (6 bases). The CDR3 is 17 residues long. From germline, CDR1 is MRHNA and CDR2 SNTAGT. Trimming pared 6 bases from V and 0 bases from J, leaving 17 bases between. CDR3 amino acids: CASSLGTSLATNEKLFF. CDR3 DNA: TGTGCCAGCAGCCTCGGGACATCCCTTGCAACTAATGAAAAACTGTTTTTT.

In its sample, this clone was seen once. The chain's CDR3 is CASSLSFHVPISNQPQHF. CDR3 sequence (DNA): TGCGCCAGCAGCCTCTCTTTTCACGTACCCATTAGCAATCAGCCCCAGCATTTT. V gene TRBV4-1 combines with J gene TRBJ1-5, with D uncertain. The CDR3 has 18 residues. Trimming removed 4 bases at V and 0 bases at J, with 19 bases between. The germline gives CDR1 MGHRA, CDR2 YSYEKL.

The rearrangement uses TRBV29-1 and TRBJ1-2, with D unresolved. The length of the CDR3 is 15 residues. The germline gives CDR1 SQVTM, CDR2 ANQGSEA. V was pared by 2 bases and J by 3 bases, with 16 bases between. The CDR3 loop is CSVEKVSGYYYGYTF. CDR3 nucleotide sequence: TGCAGCGTTGAAAAGGTCAGCGGGTATTACTATGGCTACACCTTC.

This clone has just a few counts. The rearrangement joins TRBV7-2 to TRBJ2-3; D not certain. Trimming took off 5 bases at V and 2 bases at J, with 14 bases between the two ends. This CDR3 spans 15 amino acids. From germline, CDR1 is SGHTA and CDR2 FQGNSA. The chain's CDR3 is CASSNDGWATDTQYF. The CDR3 DNA reads TGTGCCAGCAGCAATGATGGTTGGGCCACAGATACGCAGTATTTT. Variable domain in full (rest from reference TRBV7-2 and TRBJ2-3): GAGVSQSPSNKVTEKGKDVELRCDPISGHTALYWYRQSLGQGLEFLIYFQGNSAPDKSGLPSDRFSAERTGGSVSTLTIQRTQQEDSAVYLCASSNDGWATDTQYFGPGTRLTVL.

The chain links TRBV9 to TRBJ2-2; unclear D gene. The CDR3 runs 16 residues. Germline V gene sequence: CDR1 SGDLS, CDR2 YYNGEE. V dropped 0 bases and J dropped 2 bases, with 11 bases sitting between them. The CDR3 DNA follows: TGTGCCAGCAGCGTAGCTCTGGTGTCTAACACCGGGGAGCTGTTTTTT. Translation gives CASSVALVSNTGELFF.

This clone was observed once. The rearrangement joins TRBV6-1 to TRBJ1-6, with TRBD1 identical over 7 bases. V dropped 6 bases and J dropped 7; count of bases not matched to a gene: 9. This CDR3 contains 15 residues. Germline CDR1 and CDR2: MNHNS and SASEGT. The CDR3: CASRETGVGNSPLHF. The CDR3 nucleotides read TGTGCCAGCAGGGAAACAGGGGTCGGGAATTCACCCCTCCACTTT.